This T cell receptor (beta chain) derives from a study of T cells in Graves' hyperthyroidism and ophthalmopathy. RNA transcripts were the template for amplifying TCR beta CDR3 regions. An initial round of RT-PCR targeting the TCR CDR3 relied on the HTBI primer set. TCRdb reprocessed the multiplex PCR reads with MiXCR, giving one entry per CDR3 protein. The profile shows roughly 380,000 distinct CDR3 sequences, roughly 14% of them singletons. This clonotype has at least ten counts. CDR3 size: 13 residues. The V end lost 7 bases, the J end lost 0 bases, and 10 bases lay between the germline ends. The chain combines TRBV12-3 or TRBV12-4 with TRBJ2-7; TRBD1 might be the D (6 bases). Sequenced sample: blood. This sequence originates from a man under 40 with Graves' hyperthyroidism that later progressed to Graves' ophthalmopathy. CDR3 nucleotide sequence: TGTGCCAGCACCCCGGACAGCTCCTACGAGCAGTACTTC. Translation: CASTPDSSYEQYF.